A selection of T cell receptor beta chains follows, all from one sample in a study of blood T cell repertoires in COVID-19. Clones were read by immunoSEQ multiplex PCR, and TCRdb kept only the in-frame ones, dropping some. Of 200,000 to 250,000 clones in the sample, 75% to 90% were seen once. The sequenced sample was peripheral blood. These receptors were collected from a woman aged 70-85 years with COVID-19, enrolled during active disease. The CDR3 runs from the conserved cysteine through the conserved F or W. A D gene is named only where the DNA matches it firmly. Clone size is not always given. Where it is, it says once, few, many or a class for expanded clones.

size: .; J: TRBJ2-3; D: TRBD2; V: TRBV9; CDR3: CASSLRGGTDTQYF; DNA: TGTGCCAGCAGCCTCCGGGGGGGCACAGATACGCAGTATTTT
size: .; J: TRBJ2-5; D: .; V: TRBV5-1; CDR3: CASIAAERGETQYF; DNA: TGCGCCAGTATAGCGGCGGAGAGGGGAGAGACCCAGTACTTC
size: many; J: TRBJ1-5; D: .; V: TRBV27; CDR3: CASSPGPGSNQPQHF; DNA: TGTGCCAGCAGTCCAGGGCCAGGTAGCAATCAGCCCCAGCATTTT
size: few; J: TRBJ1-1; D: .; V: TRBV4-3; CDR3: CASSQVPQGQNTEAFF; DNA: TGCGCCAGCAGCCAAGTCCCCCAGGGGCAGAACACTGAAGCTTTCTTT
size: .; J: TRBJ1-2; D: .; V: TRBV5-4; CDR3: CASSPRGANRYGYTF; DNA: TGTGCCAGCAGCCCCCGGGGGGCGAATCGGTATGGCTACACCTTC
size: .; J: TRBJ1-5; D: .; V: TRBV10-3; CDR3: CAISATSYQPQHF; DNA: TGTGCCATCAGTGCTACGAGCTATCAGCCCCAGCATTTT
size: .; J: TRBJ2-1; D: .; V: TRBV4-1; CDR3: CASSLRSGYPDNEQFF; DNA: TGCGCCAGCAGCTTGAGGTCGGGGTACCCAGACAATGAGCAGTTCTTC
size: .; J: TRBJ1-2; D: .; V: TRBV24-1; CDR3: CATSDQGRYGYTF; DNA: TGTGCCACCAGTGACCAGGGTCGCTATGGCTACACCTTC
size: .; J: TRBJ2-1; D: .; V: TRBV18; CDR3: CASSPGLYPRDNEQFF; DNA: TGTGCCAGCTCACCAGGTCTCTACCCGAGGGACAATGAGCAGTTCTTC
size: many; J: TRBJ2-7; D: TRBD1; V: TRBV11-2; CDR3: CASGVLRQGFVEQYF; DNA: TGTGCCAGCGGGGTTTTGCGACAGGGGTTTGTCGAGCAGTACTTC
size: .; J: TRBJ2-7; D: .; V: TRBV18; CDR3: CASSQGRASYEQYF; DNA: TGTGCCAGCTCACAAGGGCGGGCGTCCTACGAGCAGTACTTC
size: .; J: TRBJ2-2; D: .; V: TRBV4-3; CDR3: CASSQTRGATGELFF; DNA: TGCGCCAGCAGCCAGACCCGGGGGGCCACCGGGGAGCTGTTTTTT
size: .; J: TRBJ2-7; D: .; V: TRBV7-2; CDR3: CASSLGGGEQYF; DNA: TGTGCCAGCAGCTTGGGGGGAGGCGAGCAGTACTTC
size: .; J: TRBJ2-3; D: .; V: TRBV7-2; CDR3: CASSARRDNTDTQYF; DNA: TGTGCCAGCAGCGCCCGCCGGGACAACACAGATACGCAGTATTTT
size: once; J: TRBJ2-3; D: TRBD2; V: TRBV7-6; CDR3: CASSSFLAGSTDTQYF; DNA: TGTGCCAGCAGCTCCTTCCTAGCGGGAAGCACAGATACGCAGTATTTT
size: .; J: TRBJ2-3; D: TRBD2; V: TRBV9; CDR3: CASSFLAGGWGTDTQYF; DNA: TGTGCCAGCAGCTTCTTAGCGGGAGGGTGGGGCACAGATACGCAGTATTTT
size: .; J: TRBJ2-7; D: .; V: TRBV28; CDR3: CASSHTRARLNYEQYF; DNA: TGTGCCAGCAGTCATACCAGAGCTAGACTGAACTACGAGCAGTACTTC
size: .; J: TRBJ2-3; D: TRBD2; V: TRBV6-1; CDR3: CASESGGGFTDTQYF; DNA: TGTGCCTCCGAATCGGGGGGGGGATTCACAGATACGCAGTATTTT
size: .; J: TRBJ1-2; D: TRBD1; V: TRBV27; CDR3: CASSLAGQGDGYTF; DNA: TGTGCCAGCAGTTTAGCTGGACAGGGCGACGGCTACACCTTC
size: once; J: TRBJ2-7; D: TRBD2; V: TRBV10-2; CDR3: CASRDTSGRLHEQYF; DNA: TGCGCCAGCAGGGATACTAGCGGGAGACTCCACGAGCAGTACTTC
size: .; J: TRBJ2-7; D: TRBD1; V: TRBV30; CDR3: CAWSGDSSYEQYF; DNA: TGTGCCTGGAGTGGGGACAGCTCCTACGAGCAGTACTTC
size: .; J: TRBJ2-1; D: .; V: TRBV18; CDR3: CASSPGSYEQFF; DNA: TGTGCCAGCTCCCCTGGGAGCTATGAGCAGTTCTTC
size: .; J: TRBJ1-1; D: TRBD1; V: TRBV24-1; CDR3: CATSDSGTGENTEAFF; DNA: TGTGCCACCAGTGACTCAGGGACAGGGGAGAACACTGAAGCTTTCTTT
size: few; J: TRBJ2-7; D: TRBD1; V: TRBV18; CDR3: CASSPQQGANEQYF; DNA: TGTGCCAGCTCACCACAACAGGGGGCAAACGAGCAGTACTTC
size: .; J: TRBJ2-1; D: TRBD2; V: TRBV6-2/TRBV6-3; CDR3: CASSYLSSGSNEQFF; DNA: TGTGCCAGCAGTTACTTGTCTAGCGGGAGCAATGAGCAGTTCTTC
size: few; J: TRBJ2-7; D: .; V: TRBV4-3; CDR3: CASSLYAGEDYSYEQYF; DNA: TGCGCCAGCAGCCTTTATGCCGGGGAGGATTACTCCTACGAGCAGTACTTC
size: few; J: TRBJ2-2; D: .; V: TRBV5-4; CDR3: CASSLYRVNTGELFF; DNA: TGTGCCAGCAGCCTCTACAGGGTGAACACCGGGGAGCTGTTTTTT
size: .; J: TRBJ2-2; D: TRBD2; V: TRBV7-9; CDR3: CASSFSGRRGGELFF; DNA: TGTGCCAGCAGCTTTAGCGGGAGGCGTGGCGGGGAGCTGTTTTTT
size: .; J: TRBJ1-1; D: .; V: TRBV19; CDR3: CASSHRGNTEAFF; DNA: TGTGCCAGTTCTCATCGAGGGAACACTGAAGCTTTCTTT
size: .; J: TRBJ2-3; D: TRBD2; V: TRBV3-1/TRBV3-2; CDR3: CASSSWGLSSTDTQYF; DNA: TGTGCCAGCAGCTCCTGGGGACTATCAAGCACAGATACGCAGTATTTT
size: .; J: TRBJ2-7; D: TRBD1; V: TRBV10-3; CDR3: CAISDPGQGTYEQYF; DNA: TGTGCCATCAGCGACCCGGGACAGGGGACCTACGAGCAGTACTTC
size: .; J: TRBJ2-1; D: TRBD2; V: TRBV10-3; CDR3: CAISLTGTSKNNEQFF; DNA: TGTGCCATCAGTCTTACCGGGACTAGCAAAAACAATGAGCAGTTCTTC
size: .; J: TRBJ1-2; D: TRBD1; V: TRBV4-1; CDR3: CASSGTGSDINYGYTF; DNA: TGCGCCAGCAGCGGGACAGGGAGCGACATCAACTATGGCTACACCTTC
size: .; J: TRBJ1-3; D: .; V: TRBV6-5; CDR3: CASIPSSSGNTIYF; DNA: TGTGCCAGCATACCATCGAGCTCTGGAAACACCATATATTTT
size: .; J: TRBJ2-7; D: TRBD2; V: TRBV27; CDR3: CASRHTPSGDSYEQYF; DNA: TGTGCCAGCAGGCACACACCTAGCGGAGACTCCTACGAGCAGTACTTC
size: once; J: TRBJ2-4; D: .; V: TRBV4-3; CDR3: CASSQDIRETKNIQYF; DNA: TGCGCCAGCAGCCAAGATATCCGGGAGACCAAAAACATTCAGTACTTC
size: .; J: TRBJ1-2; D: TRBD1; V: TRBV6-6; CDR3: CASSYGSDRVNGYTF; DNA: TGTGCCAGCAGTTACGGGTCGGACAGGGTAAATGGCTACACCTTC
size: once; J: TRBJ2-2; D: .; V: TRBV7-2; CDR3: CASSLFVRAAGELFF; DNA: TGTGCCAGCAGCTTATTTGTCAGGGCGGCCGGGGAGCTGTTTTTT
size: few; J: TRBJ1-3; D: TRBD1; V: TRBV18; CDR3: CASSPQRGLGNTIYF; DNA: TGTGCCAGCTCACCACAAAGGGGGCTTGGAAACACCATATATTTT
size: .; J: TRBJ1-5; D: .; V: TRBV18; CDR3: CASSPTVNEPQHF; DNA: TGTGCCAGCTCACCGACAGTGAATGAGCCCCAGCATTTT
size: .; J: TRBJ2-1; D: TRBD2; V: TRBV19; CDR3: CASSISGREFF; DNA: TGTGCCAGTAGTATAAGCGGGAGAGAGTTCTTC
size: .; J: TRBJ2-5; D: TRBD1; V: TRBV4-1; CDR3: CASSQRGQGFQETQYF; DNA: TGCGCCAGCAGCCAGAGGGGACAGGGGTTCCAAGAGACCCAGTACTTC
size: .; J: TRBJ2-7; D: TRBD2; V: TRBV7-2; CDR3: CASSFDGTSGLYF; DNA: TGTGCCAGCAGCTTTGACGGGACTAGCGGGCTCTACTTC
size: .; J: TRBJ2-7; D: .; V: TRBV4-3; CDR3: CASSVGTALNEQYF; DNA: TGCGCCAGCAGCGTAGGGACTGCTCTCAACGAGCAGTACTTC
size: .; J: TRBJ1-2; D: TRBD1; V: TRBV28; CDR3: CASSLSPPFVDRGRNGYTF; DNA: TGTGCCAGCAGTTTATCCCCACCCTTCGTGGACAGGGGGCGAAATGGCTACACCTTC
size: few; J: TRBJ2-7; D: .; V: TRBV9; CDR3: CASSPGGGYEQYF; DNA: TGTGCCAGCAGCCCCGGGGGTGGATACGAGCAGTACTTC
size: few; J: TRBJ1-6; D: .; V: TRBV6-5; CDR3: CASSYMAADNSPLHF; DNA: TGTGCCAGCAGTTATATGGCGGCAGATAATTCACCCCTCCACTTT
size: .; J: TRBJ2-3; D: .; V: TRBV27; CDR3: CASSLRPPSRAYTDTQYF; DNA: TGTGCCAGCAGTTTAAGGCCCCCTAGCCGAGCATACACAGATACGCAGTATTTT
size: .; J: TRBJ2-2; D: .; V: TRBV2; CDR3: CATLRLENTGELFF; DNA: TGTGCCACCCTACGACTGGAGAACACCGGGGAGCTGTTTTTT
size: .; J: TRBJ1-4; D: .; V: TRBV5-1; CDR3: CASKLAGTATNEKLFF; DNA: TGCGCCAGCAAATTAGCTGGAACGGCAACTAATGAAAAACTGTTTTTT
size: .; J: TRBJ1-2; D: .; V: TRBV6-2/TRBV6-3; CDR3: CASSYAHRLYTF; DNA: TGTGCCAGCAGTTACGCGCACAGGCTCTACACCTTC